This passage covers 8 T cell receptor beta chains from one sample sequenced in a study of cytomegalovirus exposure and HLA in healthy donors. PCR primers comprised 60 Vbeta and 13 Jbeta primers. Profiling relied on immunoSEQ multiplex PCR, and the TCRdb table lists in-frame clones only, not all of them. In the table there are some 130,000 clones, 80% of which are singletons. The sequencing sample was made of PBMCs. The receptors were sampled from a man younger than 45 in good health and CMV-seronegative.

V gene TRBV25-1 combines with J gene TRBJ1-2, with D maybe TRBD1 (6 bases). CDR1 is MGHDK, CDR2 SYGVNS, per germline. The germline V and J ends were trimmed by 3 bases and 4 bases, with 18 bases remaining between them. The CDR3 totals 16 residues. CDR3 in DNA: TGTGCCAGCAGTGAGGACAGAAGACAGCCTCTCTATGGCTACACCTTC. Protein sequence: CASSEDRRQPLYGYTF.

V and J are TRBV7-8 and TRBJ2-7; 7 bases map to TRBD1. The CDR3 is 14 amino acids. V shed 5 bases, J shed 7 bases, and the junction held 11 bases outside the gene matches. Per the germline V gene, CDR1 is SGHVS and CDR2 is FQNEAQ. CDR3 loop: CASSLRGGASEQYF. DNA of the CDR3: TGTGCCAGCAGCCTGAGAGGGGGCGCGAGTGAGCAGTACTTC.

This clone was found once. The chain recombines TRBV7-3 with TRBJ2-5, with a possible D match to TRBD1 (6 bases). The DNA matches TRBJ2-7 better at its end, which makes the J call doubtful. Germline lookup yields CDR1 SGHTA and CDR2 FQGTGA. The CDR3 spans 13 residues. The CDR3 loop reads CASSTSQGYEQYF. CDR3 nucleotide sequence: TGTGCCAGCAGCACCTCACAGGGCTACGAGCAGTACTTC.

J is TRBJ2-1 and V is TRBV19; TRBD2 is a possible D gene (5 bases). The length of the CDR3 is 15 residues. The germline CDR1 and CDR2 sequences are LNHDA and SQIVND (reference sequence). Trimming left V 4 bases short and J 0 bases short, with 10 bases between. CDR3 in amino acids: CASSTSWSSYNEQFF. The CDR3 DNA sequence: TGTGCCAGTAGTACTAGCTGGAGCTCCTACAATGAGCAGTTCTTC.

For this clone: A junction end diverges from the germline sequence, so it may reflect a read error. V and J are TRBV7-9 and TRBJ2-3; 11 bases are a match to TRBD1. The CDR3 sequence is 14 residues long. Germline CDR1 SEHNR, CDR2 FQNEAQ (reference sequence). In nucleotides, the CDR3 is TGTTCCAGCTGGGGACAGGGGGGACCAGATACGCAGTATTTT. Translating gives CSSWGQGGPDTQYF. Using reference TRBV7-9 and TRBJ2-3 for the parts outside the CDR3, the full variable domain is DTGVSQNPRHKITKRGQNVTFRCDPISEHNRLYWYRQTLGQGPEFLTYFQNEAQLEKSRLLSDRFSAERPKGSFSTLEIQRTEQGDSAMYLCSSWGQGGPDTQYFGPGTRLTVL.

The chain joins TRBV5-4 to TRBJ2-5, with 14 bases matching TRBD2. This CDR3 contains 15 residues. Germline lookup yields CDR1 SGHNT and CDR2 YYREEE (reference sequence). Trimming at V came to 4 bases and at J to 5 bases, leaving 4 bases not matched to a gene. The CDR3 DNA is TGTGCCAGCAGCGGGGGACTAGCGGGAGTCGAGACCCAGTACTTC. Its protein product is CASSGGLAGVETQYF.

This rearrangement joins TRBV10-2 to TRBJ1-4; 10 bases are a match to TRBD1. V gave up 3 bases and J gave up 8 bases; unmatched junction bases: 9. This CDR3 has 16 residues. CDR1 and CDR2 from the germline V gene are WSHSY and SAAADI. As DNA, the CDR3 is TGCGCCAGCAGTGACCTTAGACAGGGGGCACGGGAAAAACTGTTTTTT. Protein sequence: CASSDLRQGAREKLFF.

This clone was counted once. The genes are TRBV7-9 and TRBJ2-6; no clear D gene. The CDR3 covers 15 residues. The ends were cut back, 5 bases at V and 0 bases at J, with 8 bases in the middle. CDR1 and CDR2 (germline): SEHNR, FQNEAQ (reference sequence). CDR3 amino acids: CASSPIPSGANVLTF. The CDR3 DNA reads TGTGCCAGCAGCCCTATACCCTCTGGGGCCAACGTCCTGACTTTC. Complete variable domain (other parts from reference TRBV7-9 and TRBJ2-6): DTGVSQNPRHKITKRGQNVTFRCDPISEHNRLYWYRQTLGQGPEFLTYFQNEAQLEKSRLLSDRFSAERPKGSFSTLEIQRTEQGDSAMYLCASSPIPSGANVLTFGAGSRLTVL.